Below, 26 T cell receptor beta chains from the same sample are listed, as sequenced in a study of metastatic and nonmetastatic thyroid tumors (dated by TCRdb to 2020 to 2021). Preparation of the library involved PCR. The data were produced on an Illumina HiSeq 4000. TCRdb's own reprocessing of the public reads used fastp at Q25 and MiXCR and kept productive beta chains. Present in this sample are 25,000 to 35,000 clones, just under 30% of which were seen just once. The leading ten clones occupy approximately 31% of the sample. Before undergoing thyroid surgery, none of the patients had been given any kind of treatment. The sample taken for sequencing was blood. These receptors all come from a female donor with papillary thyroid cancer or a benign thyroid nodule (not recorded which). Some clones in this sample may be carry-over from other donors' samples.

The V and J genes are TRBV20-1 and TRBJ2-2; the match to TRBD2 covers 7 bases. Per germline, CDR1 DFQATT and CDR2 SNEGSKA (reference sequence). The CDR3 totals 15 residues. The V gene end was trimmed by 1 base and the J gene end by 3 bases; junction bases not matched to a gene: 5. The CDR3 bases are TGCAGTGCTAGAGGGGTCCTAGCGGACACCGGGGAGCTGTTTTTT. Its translation: CSARGVLADTGELFF.

V gene TRBV6-1 combines with J gene TRBJ1-6; 8 bases align to TRBD1. This CDR3 spans 14 amino acids. Trimming at V came to 6 bases and at J to 7 bases, leaving 5 bases not matched to a gene. The germline V gene has CDR1 MNHNS and CDR2 SASEGT. The DNA of the CDR3 is TGTGCCAGCAGCTATACAGGGGGGAATTCACCCCTCCACTTT. Translated, it gives CASSYTGGNSPLHF.

The gene calls are TRBV5-1 and TRBJ1-1; 9 bases fit TRBD1. Germline V gives CDR1 SGHRS, CDR2 YFSETQ. J lost 1 base, V lost 4 bases, and 5 bases had no gene match. This CDR3 contains 15 residues. CDR3 DNA sequence: TGCGCCAGCAGCCTCGGGACAGGGAGGAACACTGAAGCTTTCTTT. Protein sequence: CASSLGTGRNTEAFF.

The CDR3 nucleotides are TGTGCCAGCAGCCCTGACTGGCGGGAGGGCCTAGCCGGGGAGCTGTTTTTT. Its translation: CASSPDWREGLAGELFF. The V and J genes are TRBV4-2 and TRBJ2-2; 9 bases fit TRBD2. V lost 4 bases to trimming and J lost 6 bases; unmatched junction nucleotides: 12. The germline V gene encodes CDR1 LGHNA and CDR2 YNFKEQ. This CDR3 is 17 amino acids long.

This clone occurred a few times. This chain connects TRBV12-3 or TRBV12-4 to TRBJ2-5, with D perhaps TRBD1 (6 bases). The CDR3 spans 14 residues. Trimming took off 5 bases at V and 2 bases at J, with 12 bases between the two ends. The DNA for the CDR3 is TGTGCCAGCAGTAAACAGGGTCCACAAGAGACCCAGTACTTC. Translating gives CASSKQGPQETQYF.

This chain connects TRBV4-1 to TRBJ2-3; no firm D call. Trimming cost V 2 bases and J 3 bases, with 0 bases left between them. The CDR3 runs 11 residues. Germline V gene lookup returns CDR1 MGHRA and CDR2 YSYEKL. The CDR3 loop reads CASSQTDTQYF. The CDR3 DNA reads TGCGCCAGCAGCCAAACAGATACGCAGTATTTT.

This chain links TRBV28 with TRBJ2-7; 7 bases match TRBD2. V lost 4 bases to trimming and J lost 4 bases; unmatched junction nucleotides: 13. Germline values: CDR1 MDHEN, CDR2 SYDVKM. This CDR3 has 16 residues. CDR3 protein: CASSSPFGTNTYEQYF. CDR3 nucleotides: TGTGCCAGCAGTTCTCCGTTCGGGACTAATACTTACGAGCAGTACTTC.

At least ten counts were recorded for this clone. This rearrangement joins TRBV19 to TRBJ1-5; D not resolved. Per the germline V gene, CDR1 is LNHDA and CDR2 is SQIVND (reference sequence). This CDR3 spans 12 amino acids. V shed 3 bases and J shed 7 bases, with 7 bases lying between them. CDR3 amino acids: CASSIMAQPQHF. CDR3 DNA: TGTGCCAGTAGTATCATGGCACAGCCCCAGCATTTT. The full variable domain, with the rest looked up from reference TRBV19 and TRBJ1-5, is DGGITQSPKYLFRKEGQNVTLSCEQNLNHDAMYWYRQDPGQGLRLIYYSQIVNDFQKGDIAEGYSVSREKKESFPLTVTSAQKNPTAFYLCASSIMAQPQHFGDGTRLSIL.

In this sample, this clone turned up a few times. The chain recombines TRBV6-6 with TRBJ2-7; TRBD1 aligns across 9 bases. V was pared by 0 bases and J by 6 bases, with 12 bases of the junction left unmatched. The CDR3 extends over 17 amino acids. Germline V CDR1 and CDR2: MNHNY, SVGAGI (reference sequence). CDR3 protein: CASSYSIGTGLVREQYF. CDR3 sequence (DNA): TGTGCCAGCAGTTACTCGATCGGGACAGGGCTGGTTCGCGAGCAGTACTTC.

In this sample, this clone turned up many times. This chain joins TRBV12-3 or TRBV12-4 and TRBJ1-2, with TRBD1 identical over 9 bases. The length of the CDR3 is 18 residues. V gave up 5 bases and J gave up 5 bases; unmatched junction bases: 18. Here the CDR3 reads CASSPGPQITGGGYGYTF. The CDR3 nucleotides are TGTGCCAGCAGTCCAGGACCACAAATAACAGGGGGCGGGTATGGCTACACCTTC.

This clone has ten or more counts. The chain joins TRBV19 to TRBJ2-2; 8 bases are a match to TRBD2. The CDR3 extends over 16 amino acids. Germline V gives CDR1 LNHDA, CDR2 SQIVND (reference sequence). J lost 0 bases, V lost 7 bases, and 7 bases had no gene match. For the CDR3, the DNA is TGTGCCAGTAACATTAAGCGGGAGCCGAACACCGGGGAGCTGTTTTTT. Its protein is CASNIKREPNTGELFF. The whole variable domain, remainder taken from reference TRBV19 and TRBJ2-2, is DGGITQSPKYLFRKEGQNVTLSCEQNLNHDAMYWYRQDPGQGLRLIYYSQIVNDFQKGDIAEGYSVSREKKESFPLTVTSAQKNPTAFYLCASNIKREPNTGELFFGEGSRLTVL.

This clone has at least ten counts. V and J are TRBV4-1 and TRBJ1-6; D remains ambiguous. Germline V gives CDR1 MGHRA, CDR2 YSYEKL. The CDR3 has 14 amino acids. Trimming left V 3 bases short and J 9 bases short, with 12 bases between. DNA for the CDR3: TGCGCCAGCAGCCATTCTGGAGGCGGTTCACCCCTCCACTTT. Protein product: CASSHSGGGSPLHF.

This clone was seen at least ten times. This CDR3 fails to terminate in the conserved phenylalanine or tryptophan, so it likely reflects a read error. This chain uses TRBV6-1 with TRBJ1-5, with D maybe TRBD1 (5 bases). There are 15 residues in the CDR3. The germline CDR1 and CDR2 sequences are MNHNS and SASEGT. V gave up 7 bases and J gave up 4 bases, with 17 bases separating them. DNA for the CDR3: TGTGCCAGCACCATAGCCCGGGACGGAAATCAGCCCCAGCATCTT. Amino acids: CASTIARDGNQPQHL.

This clone has a count of ten or more. The genes are TRBV5-4 and TRBJ1-2; 10 positions match TRBD1. Germline CDR1 SGHNT, CDR2 YYREEE (reference sequence). Trimming at V came to 4 bases and at J to 8 bases, leaving 8 bases not matched to a gene. The length of the CDR3 is 14 residues. CDR3: CASSTGQGMLGYTF. The CDR3 DNA reads TGTGCCAGCAGCACGGGACAGGGGATGTTAGGCTACACCTTC.

At least ten counts were recorded for this clone. This chain joins TRBV3-1 and TRBJ2-7; no firm D call. V lost 4 bases to trimming and J lost 0 bases, with 10 bases between them. CDR1 and CDR2 (germline): LGHDT, YNNKEL (reference sequence). The CDR3 is 14 amino acids. The CDR3 spells CASSLWASSYEQYF. Here the CDR3 DNA reads TGTGCCAGCAGCCTATGGGCTAGCTCCTACGAGCAGTACTTC.

This clone was observed a handful of times. CDR3 loop: CASRNGRTTRTGELFF. CDR3 nucleotides: TGTGCCAGCAGAAATGGACGGACAACGAGAACCGGGGAGCTGTTTTTT. J is TRBJ2-2 and V is TRBV12-3 or TRBV12-4; maybe TRBD1 (5 bases). The V end was cut by 6 bases, the J end by 5 bases, with 19 bases between. CDR3 length: 16 amino acids.

This clone was observed a handful of times. The chain employs TRBV12-3 or TRBV12-4 and TRBJ2-5; no clear D gene. The last part of the DNA fits TRBJ2-1 better; the J call may be wrong. This CDR3 is built from 13 residues. This chain's CDR3 is CASSLVSVDEQFF. The CDR3 nucleotides read TGTGCCAGCAGTTTAGTATCCGTCGATGAGCAGTTCTTC.

The J gene is TRBJ2-7, the V gene TRBV11-1; weak D call: TRBD1 (6 bases). CDR3 length equals 12 residues. Germline CDR1 reads SGHAT; CDR2 reads FQDESV (reference sequence). V lost 5 bases and J lost 13, with 18 bases in between. The CDR3 DNA reads TGTGCCAGCAGCCGATGCCCGACAGGAAGATACTTC. Its protein is CASSRCPTGRYF.

Notes on this clone: Likely a read error: the CDR3 ends without its conserved phenylalanine or tryptophan. The J gene is TRBJ1-4, the V gene TRBV12-3 or TRBV12-4; D remains ambiguous. Deletions cut 6 bases from V and 6 bases from J, with 14 bases between. The CDR3 spans 14 residues. CDR3 in amino acids: CASSRRRVDEKLFL. The CDR3 nucleotides are TGTGCCAGCAGCCGACGTAGGGTGGATGAAAAACTGTTTTTA.

CDR3 nucleotides: TGTGCCTGTTATTATGAAAGGGACATCCGTCCGCAGTATTTT. Translating gives CACYYERDIRPQYF. This rearrangement joins TRBV30 to TRBJ2-3, with D possibly matching TRBD1 (6 bases). Trimming left V 6 bases short and J 10 bases short, with 23 bases between. This CDR3 is 14 amino acids long. CDR1 and CDR2 from the germline V gene are GTSNPN and SVGIG (reference sequence).

J is TRBJ1-5 and V is TRBV20-1, with D hard to call. This CDR3 region has 13 residues. The V gene lost 6 bases and the J gene lost 15 bases, with 24 bases spanning the gap. CDR1 and CDR2 from the germline V gene are DFQATT and SNEGSKA (reference sequence). For the CDR3, the DNA is TGCAGTGCGTTCGACGATAGCAATCAGCCCGGGCATTTT. It translates to CSAFDDSNQPGHF.

This chain connects TRBV20-1 to TRBJ2-7; TRBD1 matches 7 bases. There are 14 residues in the CDR3. Germline CDR1 and CDR2: DFQATT and SNEGSKA (reference sequence). The V gene end was trimmed by 0 bases and the J gene end by 3 bases; junction bases not matched to a gene: 5. Here the CDR3 reads CSARDGTDNYEQYF. CDR3 DNA: TGCAGTGCTAGAGATGGGACAGACAACTACGAGCAGTACTTC.

At least ten counts were recorded for this clone. This chain links TRBV5-1 with TRBJ2-7, with 11 bases identical to TRBD2. This CDR3 has 16 residues. With V trimmed by 5 bases and J by 1 base, 8 bases remained unmatched. The germline gives CDR1 SGHRS, CDR2 YFSETQ. The CDR3 bases are TGCGCCAGCAGACCCTCAACTAGCGGGAGTTCCTACGAGCAGTACTTC. Its translation: CASRPSTSGSSYEQYF.

J is TRBJ2-7 and V is TRBV24-1, with D maybe TRBD1 (6 bases). The germline V gene has CDR1 KGHDR and CDR2 SFDVKD. CDR3 length: 12 amino acids. Deletions cut 6 bases from V and 3 bases from J, with 8 bases between. The DNA of the CDR3 is TGTGCCACCAGTCAGGGGAGCTACGAGCAGTACTTC. Protein sequence: CATSQGSYEQYF.

This clone was recorded only once. The chain uses TRBV5-1 and TRBJ2-2, with 9 bases fitting TRBD1. V gave up 4 bases and J gave up 5 bases; unmatched junction bases: 9. The CDR3 has 16 residues. Germline assignment: CDR1 SGHRS and CDR2 YFSETQ. The CDR3 sequence is CASSPAGTGRTGELFF. CDR3 DNA: TGCGCCAGCAGCCCCGCCGGGACAGGGCGGACCGGGGAGCTGTTTTTT. Full variable domain (remainder filled in from reference TRBV5-1 and TRBJ2-2): KAGVTQTPRYLIKTRGQQVTLSCSPISGHRSVSWYQQTPGQGLQFLFEYFSETQRNKGNFPGRFSGRQFSNSRSEMNVSTLELGDSALYLCASSPAGTGRTGELFFGEGSRLTVL.

The chain joins TRBV28 to TRBJ2-5; TRBD1 matches 11 bases. Trimming removed 9 bases from V and 5 bases from J; junction bases left unmatched: 5. CDR3 size: 13 residues. CDR1 is MDHEN, CDR2 SYDVKM, per germline. The CDR3 nucleotides are TGTGCCAGTCGGACAGGGGGCGCGGAGACCCAGTACTTC. This sequence encodes CASRTGGAETQYF.